The 8 T cell receptor beta chains given below trace back to one sample, sequenced in a study of T cell responses to AZD1222 COVID-19 vaccine. TCRdb's copy holds only in-frame clones and misses some; the assay was immunoSEQ multiplex PCR. The sample shows some 150,000 clones, about nine tenths of them seen only once. Specimen: peripheral blood, collected on day 0 of AZD1222 vaccination. Receptor source: an adult in good health.

The gene calls are TRBV7-2 and TRBJ2-7, with 9 bases lining up with TRBD1. The germline V gene encodes CDR1 SGHTA and CDR2 FQGNSA. This CDR3 spans 16 amino acids. The V and J ends lost 5 bases and 2 bases, in that order; junction bases with no gene match: 10. Here the CDR3 reads CASSPDRDRATYEQYF. The CDR3 nucleotides are TGTGCCAGCAGCCCCGACCGGGACAGGGCTACCTACGAGCAGTACTTC.

The chain is built from TRBV4-3 and TRBJ2-5; no clear D. The germline CDR1 and CDR2 sequences are LGHNA and YSLEER. The CDR3 has 15 residues. The V and J ends lost 0 bases and 4 bases respectively, with 12 bases between them. This CDR3 reads CASSQDWLVPETQYF. In DNA, the CDR3 is TGCGCCAGCAGCCAAGATTGGTTAGTCCCAGAGACCCAGTACTTC.

CDR3 DNA sequence: TGTGCCAGCAGGAGACACGCACAGGGGACGGCCAATTCACCCCTCCACTTT. Amino acid sequence: CASRRHAQGTANSPLHF. This rearrangement joins TRBV5-6 to TRBJ1-6; the match to TRBD1 covers 7 bases. The CDR3 runs to 17 residues. Germline V gene lookup returns CDR1 SGHDT and CDR2 YYEEEE. V dropped 5 bases and J dropped 7; count of bases not matched to a gene: 15. The whole variable domain, filled in from reference TRBV5-6 and TRBJ1-6, reads DAGVTQSPTHLIKTRGQQVTLRCSPKSGHDTVSWYQQALGQGPQFIFQYYEEEERQRGNFPDRFSGHQFPNYSSELNVNALLLGDSALYLCASRRHAQGTANSPLHFGNGTRLTVT.

This clone was recorded once. The J gene is TRBJ2-6, the V gene TRBV24-1; D uncertain. The CDR3 covers 15 residues. The germline V gene encodes CDR1 KGHDR and CDR2 SFDVKD. V gave up 2 bases and J gave up 0 bases, with 4 bases separating them. The CDR3 DNA is TGTGCCACCAGTGATTACGTCTCTGGGGCCAACGTCCTGACTTTC. It yields the protein CATSDYVSGANVLTF.

V is TRBV4-2 and J is TRBJ2-7; 7 bases fit TRBD2. Looked up from germline, CDR1 is LGHNA and CDR2 is YNFKEQ. The CDR3 consists of 16 residues. V dropped 0 bases and J dropped 2; count of bases not matched to a gene: 7. CDR3 sequence reads: CASSQETASGPYEQYF. The CDR3, as DNA: TGTGCCAGCAGCCAAGAGACGGCTAGCGGTCCCTACGAGCAGTACTTC.

The chain recombines TRBV19 with TRBJ2-6, with D possibly matching TRBD1 (6 bases). Germline CDR1 is LNHDA and CDR2 is SQIVND (reference sequence). V shed 5 bases and J shed 0 bases, with 8 bases lying between them. This CDR3 has 15 residues. CDR3 nucleotides: TGTGCCAGTAGTCGGACAGACTCTGGGGCCAACGTCCTGACTTTC. It codes for CASSRTDSGANVLTF.

The rearrangement links TRBV18 to TRBJ1-5, with TRBD1 identical over 7 bases. There are 16 residues in the CDR3. CDR1 and CDR2 from the germline V gene are KGHSH and LQKENI. The V and J ends lost 3 bases and 4 bases, in that order; junction bases with no gene match: 9. The CDR3 reads CASSPRQGDYNQPQHF. The CDR3, as DNA: TGTGCCAGCTCACCTCGACAGGGAGACTATAATCAGCCCCAGCATTTT.

This clone turned up a few times. This rearrangement joins TRBV2 to TRBJ2-7; TRBD2 matches at 7 bases. Trimming removed 2 bases from V and 3 bases from J; junction bases left unmatched: 10. The germline gives CDR1 SNHLY, CDR2 FYNNEI. The CDR3 covers 16 residues. Here the CDR3 DNA reads TGTGCCAGCAGTGAAACCCTAGCGGTAGGACACTACGAGCAGTACTTC. It is translated as CASSETLAVGHYEQYF. Drawing the rest from reference TRBV2 and TRBJ2-7, the complete variable domain is EPEVTQTPSHQVTQMGQEVILRCVPISNHLYFYWYRQILGQKVEFLVSFYNNEISEKSEIFDDQFSVERPDGSNFTLKIRSTKLEDSAMYFCASSETLAVGHYEQYFGPGTRLTVT.